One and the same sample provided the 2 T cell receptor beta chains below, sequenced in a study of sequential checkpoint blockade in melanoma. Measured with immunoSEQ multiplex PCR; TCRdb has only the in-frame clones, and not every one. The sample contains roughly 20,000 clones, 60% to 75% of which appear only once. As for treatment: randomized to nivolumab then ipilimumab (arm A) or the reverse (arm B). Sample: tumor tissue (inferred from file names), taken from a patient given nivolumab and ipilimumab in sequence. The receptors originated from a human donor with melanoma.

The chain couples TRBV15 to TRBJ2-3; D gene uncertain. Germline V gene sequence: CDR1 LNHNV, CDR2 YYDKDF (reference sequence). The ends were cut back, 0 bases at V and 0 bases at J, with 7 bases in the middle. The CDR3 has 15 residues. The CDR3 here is CATSRDDPSTDTQYF. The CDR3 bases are TGTGCCACCAGCAGAGATGACCCTAGCACAGATACGCAGTATTTT.

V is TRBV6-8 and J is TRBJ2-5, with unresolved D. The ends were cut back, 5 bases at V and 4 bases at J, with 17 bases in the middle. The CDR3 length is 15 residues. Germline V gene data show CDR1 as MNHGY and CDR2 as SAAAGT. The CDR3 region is CASSGLTLWRETQYF. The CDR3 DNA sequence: TGTGCCAGCAGTGGTCTCACTCTGTGGCGAGAGACCCAGTACTTC.